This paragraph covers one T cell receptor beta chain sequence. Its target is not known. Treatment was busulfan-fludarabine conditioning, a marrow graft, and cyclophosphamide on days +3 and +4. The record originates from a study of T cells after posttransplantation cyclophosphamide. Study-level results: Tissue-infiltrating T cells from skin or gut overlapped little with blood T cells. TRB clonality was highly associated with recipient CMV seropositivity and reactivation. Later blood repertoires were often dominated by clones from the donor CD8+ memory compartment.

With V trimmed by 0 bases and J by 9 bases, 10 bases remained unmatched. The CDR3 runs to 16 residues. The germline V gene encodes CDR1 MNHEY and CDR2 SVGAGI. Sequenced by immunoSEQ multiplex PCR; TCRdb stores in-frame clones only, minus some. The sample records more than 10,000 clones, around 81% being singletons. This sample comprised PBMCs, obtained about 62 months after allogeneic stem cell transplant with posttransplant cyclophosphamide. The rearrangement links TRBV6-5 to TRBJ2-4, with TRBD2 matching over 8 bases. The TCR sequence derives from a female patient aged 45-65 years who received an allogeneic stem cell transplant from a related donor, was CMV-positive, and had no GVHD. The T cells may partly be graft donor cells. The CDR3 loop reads CASSYSSGSWGSIQYF. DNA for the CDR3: TGTGCCAGCAGTTACTCGAGCGGGAGTTGGGGGAGCATTCAGTACTTC.